The source of this T cell receptor beta chain is a study of monozygotic twins with cystic fibrosis. Study as a whole: Libraries were built from 2.5 to 3.5 micrograms of fragmented DNA using around 16 PCR cycles.

The V segment lost 3 bases and the J segment 2 bases; nucleotides outside the gene matches: 0. The CDR3 loop spans 14 amino acids. Germline-derived CDR1 and CDR2 are LNHDA and SQIVND (reference sequence). The repertoire was sequenced with immunoSEQ multiplex PCR; TCRdb's copy has only in-frame clones and lacks some. The sample carries about 29,000 clones, roughly 80% recorded once. Specimen: blood. The source of this sequence is a girl aged 2-9 years with cystic fibrosis. V usage is TRBV19 and J usage is TRBJ2-7; 11 bases are shared with TRBD1. The DNA for the CDR3 is TGTGCCAGTAGTATGGGACAGGGGGCCTACGAGCAGTACTTC. It is translated as CASSMGQGAYEQYF.